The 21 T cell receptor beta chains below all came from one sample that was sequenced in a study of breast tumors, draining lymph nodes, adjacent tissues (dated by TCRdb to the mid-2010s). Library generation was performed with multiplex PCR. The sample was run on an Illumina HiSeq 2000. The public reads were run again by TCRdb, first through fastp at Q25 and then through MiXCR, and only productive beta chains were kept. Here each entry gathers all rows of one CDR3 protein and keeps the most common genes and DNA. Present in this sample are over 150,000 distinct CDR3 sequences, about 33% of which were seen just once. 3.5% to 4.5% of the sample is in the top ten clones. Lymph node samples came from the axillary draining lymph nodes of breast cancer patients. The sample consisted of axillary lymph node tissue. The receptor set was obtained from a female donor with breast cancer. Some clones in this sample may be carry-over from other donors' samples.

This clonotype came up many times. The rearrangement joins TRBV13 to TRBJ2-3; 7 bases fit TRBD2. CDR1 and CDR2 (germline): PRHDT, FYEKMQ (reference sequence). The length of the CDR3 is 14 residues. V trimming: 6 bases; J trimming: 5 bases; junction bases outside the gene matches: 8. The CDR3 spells CASRSGLGLDTQYF. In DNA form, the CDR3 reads TGTGCCAGCAGATCCGGACTAGGCTTAGATACGCAGTATTTT.

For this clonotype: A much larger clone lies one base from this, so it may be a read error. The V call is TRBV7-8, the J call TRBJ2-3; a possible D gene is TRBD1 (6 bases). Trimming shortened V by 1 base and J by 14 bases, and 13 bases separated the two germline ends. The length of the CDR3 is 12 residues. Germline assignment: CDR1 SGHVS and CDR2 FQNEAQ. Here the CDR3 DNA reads TGTGCCAGCAGCTTAGGGGGGCAGCCGCGGTATTTT. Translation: CASSLGGQPRYF.

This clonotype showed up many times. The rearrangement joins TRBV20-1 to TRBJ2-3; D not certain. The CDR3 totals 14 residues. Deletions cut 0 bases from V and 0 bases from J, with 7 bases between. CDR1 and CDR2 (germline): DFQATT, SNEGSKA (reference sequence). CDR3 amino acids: CSARDLTSTDTQYF. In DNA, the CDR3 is TGCAGTGCTAGAGATCTAACTAGCACAGATACGCAGTATTTT.

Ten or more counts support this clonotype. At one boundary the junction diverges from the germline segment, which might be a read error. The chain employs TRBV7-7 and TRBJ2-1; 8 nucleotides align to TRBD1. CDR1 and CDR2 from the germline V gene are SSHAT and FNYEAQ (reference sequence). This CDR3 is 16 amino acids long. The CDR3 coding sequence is TGTGCTAGCAGCTTTCGCCCGGGACAGGTAGGCAATGAGCAGTTCTTC. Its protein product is CASSFRPGQVGNEQFF.

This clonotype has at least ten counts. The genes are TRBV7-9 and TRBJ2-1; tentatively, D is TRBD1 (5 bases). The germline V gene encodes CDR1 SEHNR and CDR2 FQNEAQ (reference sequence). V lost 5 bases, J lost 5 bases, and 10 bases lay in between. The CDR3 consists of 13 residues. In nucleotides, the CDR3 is TGTGCCAGCAGCAGGGGTCGGGACAATGAGCAGTTCTTC. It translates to CASSRGRDNEQFF.

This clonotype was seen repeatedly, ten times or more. DNA of the CDR3: TGCAGTGCTGTAAAGCGGGGGACCAGGGATACGCAGTATTTT. Translated: CSAVKRGTRDTQYF. The V and J genes are TRBV20-1 and TRBJ2-3; 8 positions agree with TRBD2. The CDR3 has 14 residues. The trim removed 5 bases at V and 6 bases at J, leaving 10 bases unmatched. Germline V gives CDR1 DFQATT, CDR2 SNEGSKA (reference sequence).

In DNA form, the CDR3 reads TGTGCCAGCAGCTTAAGCACGGCGGGAGTATCCTATAATTCACCCCTCCACTTT. It encodes CASSLSTAGVSYNSPLHF. The gene calls are TRBV7-9 and TRBJ1-6, with D uncertain. In germline, CDR1 is SEHNR, CDR2 FQNEAQ (reference sequence). This CDR3 contains 18 residues. Trimming shortened V by 2 bases and J by 1 base, and 15 bases separated the two germline ends.

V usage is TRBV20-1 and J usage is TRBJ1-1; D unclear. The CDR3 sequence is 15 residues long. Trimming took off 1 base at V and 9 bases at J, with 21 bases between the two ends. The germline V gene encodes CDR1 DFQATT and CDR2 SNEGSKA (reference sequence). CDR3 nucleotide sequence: TGCAGTGCTAGAGTTTTCGGCCCTGGGAGGGTACAAGCTTTCTTT. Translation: CSARVFGPGRVQAFF.

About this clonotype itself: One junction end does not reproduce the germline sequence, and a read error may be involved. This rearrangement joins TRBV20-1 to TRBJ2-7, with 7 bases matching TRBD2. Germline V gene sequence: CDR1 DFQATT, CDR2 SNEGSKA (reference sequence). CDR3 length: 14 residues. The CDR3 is CSARSHSGSYEQCF. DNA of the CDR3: TGCAGTGCTAGGTCTCATAGCGGGTCCTACGAGCAGTGCTTC.

The CDR3 protein is CASSPGLAFNSPLHF. The CDR3 DNA is TGTGCCAGCAGCCCGGGACTCGCCTTTAATTCACCCCTCCACTTT. The rearrangement links TRBV12-3 or TRBV12-4 to TRBJ1-6, with a tentative D call TRBD1 (5 bases). Trimming shortened V by 6 bases and J by 6 bases, and 15 bases separated the two germline ends. The CDR3 loop spans 15 amino acids.

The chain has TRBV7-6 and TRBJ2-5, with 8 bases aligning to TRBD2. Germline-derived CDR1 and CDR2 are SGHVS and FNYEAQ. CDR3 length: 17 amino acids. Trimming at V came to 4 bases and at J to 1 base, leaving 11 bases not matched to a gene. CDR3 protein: CASSSSGGGVSQETQYF. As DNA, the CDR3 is TGTGCCAGCAGCTCCTCGGGGGGGGGGGTATCCCAAGAGACCCAGTACTTC.

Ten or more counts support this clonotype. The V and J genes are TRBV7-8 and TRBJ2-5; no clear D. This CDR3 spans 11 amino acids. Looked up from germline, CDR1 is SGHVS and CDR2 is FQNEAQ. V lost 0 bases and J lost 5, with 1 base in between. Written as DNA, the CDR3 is TGTGCCAGCAGCTTAGCGGAGACCCAGTACTTC. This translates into CASSLAETQYF.

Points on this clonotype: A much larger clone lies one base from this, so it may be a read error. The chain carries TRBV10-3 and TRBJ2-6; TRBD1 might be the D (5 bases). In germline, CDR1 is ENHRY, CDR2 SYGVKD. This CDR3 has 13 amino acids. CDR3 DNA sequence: TGTGCCACCAAGGCTACTGGGGCCAACGTCCAGACTTTC. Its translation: CATKATGANVQTF.

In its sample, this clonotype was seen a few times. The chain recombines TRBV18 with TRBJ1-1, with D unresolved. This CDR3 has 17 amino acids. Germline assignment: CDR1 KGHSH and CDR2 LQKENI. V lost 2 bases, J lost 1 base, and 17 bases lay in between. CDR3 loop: CASSPEQHSTWNTEAFF. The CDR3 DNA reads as TGTGCCAGCTCACCAGAGCAGCACTCTACATGGAACACTGAAGCTTTCTTT. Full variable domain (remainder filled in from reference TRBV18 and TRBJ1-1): NAGVMQNPRHLVRRRGQEARLRCSPMKGHSHVYWYRQLPEEGLKFMVYLQKENIIDESGMPKERFSAEFPKEGPSILRIQQVVRGDSAAYFCASSPEQHSTWNTEAFFGQGTRLTVV.

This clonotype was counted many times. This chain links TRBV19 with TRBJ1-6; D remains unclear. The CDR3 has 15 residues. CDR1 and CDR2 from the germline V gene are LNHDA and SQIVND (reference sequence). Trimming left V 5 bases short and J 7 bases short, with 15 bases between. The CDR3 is CASSLSASLNSPLHF. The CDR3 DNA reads TGTGCCAGTAGTCTGTCAGCCTCATTAAATTCACCCCTCCACTTT. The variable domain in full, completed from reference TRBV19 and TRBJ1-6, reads DGGITQSPKYLFRKEGQNVTLSCEQNLNHDAMYWYRQDPGQGLRLIYYSQIVNDFQKGDIAEGYSVSREKKESFPLTVTSAQKNPTAFYLCASSLSASLNSPLHFGNGTRLTVT.

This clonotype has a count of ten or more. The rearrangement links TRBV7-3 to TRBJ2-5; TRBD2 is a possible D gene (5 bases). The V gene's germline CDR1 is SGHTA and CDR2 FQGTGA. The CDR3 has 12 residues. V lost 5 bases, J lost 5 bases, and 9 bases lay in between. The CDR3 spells CASSRTGETQYF. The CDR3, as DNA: TGTGCCAGCAGCCGGACTGGCGAGACCCAGTACTTC.

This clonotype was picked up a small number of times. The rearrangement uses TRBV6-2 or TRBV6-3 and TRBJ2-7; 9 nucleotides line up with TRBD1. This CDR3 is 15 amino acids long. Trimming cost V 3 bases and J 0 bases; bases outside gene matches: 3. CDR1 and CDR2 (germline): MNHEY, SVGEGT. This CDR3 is CASSYRTGASYEQYF. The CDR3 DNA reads TGTGCCAGCAGTTATCGGACAGGGGCCTCCTACGAGCAGTACTTC.

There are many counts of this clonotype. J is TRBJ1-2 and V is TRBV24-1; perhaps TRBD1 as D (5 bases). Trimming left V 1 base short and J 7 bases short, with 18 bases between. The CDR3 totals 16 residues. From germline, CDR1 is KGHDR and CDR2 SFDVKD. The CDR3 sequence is CATSDFSGPSRGGYTF. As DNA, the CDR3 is TGTGCCACCAGTGATTTTTCGGGGCCCAGCCGGGGTGGCTACACCTTC.

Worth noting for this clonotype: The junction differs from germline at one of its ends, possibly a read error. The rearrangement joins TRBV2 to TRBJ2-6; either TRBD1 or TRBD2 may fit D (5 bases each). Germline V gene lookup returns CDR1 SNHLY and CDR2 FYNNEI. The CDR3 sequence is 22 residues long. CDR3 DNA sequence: TGTGCCAGCAGTGAATCGGGGCTGGCAGTCCCCGGGCTGTGCTCTGGCGCCAACGTCCTGACTTTC. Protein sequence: CASSESGLAVPGLCSGANVLTF. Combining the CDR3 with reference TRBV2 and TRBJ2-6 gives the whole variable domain EPEVTQTPSHQVTQMGQEVILRCVPISNHLYFYWYRQILGQKVEFLVSFYNNEISEKSEIFDDQFSVERPDGSNFTLKIRSTKLEDSAMYFCASSESGLAVPGLCSGANVLTFGAGSRLTVL.

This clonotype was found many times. The CDR3 DNA reads as TGTGCCACCAGTGATCCCGGACAGGGTAAAGAGACCCAGTACTTC. Its protein is CATSDPGQGKETQYF. The V and J genes are TRBV24-1 and TRBJ2-5; the match to TRBD1 covers 8 bases. The CDR3 runs 15 residues. Looked up from germline, CDR1 is KGHDR and CDR2 is SFDVKD. Trimming at V came to 3 bases and at J to 3 bases, leaving 5 bases not matched to a gene.

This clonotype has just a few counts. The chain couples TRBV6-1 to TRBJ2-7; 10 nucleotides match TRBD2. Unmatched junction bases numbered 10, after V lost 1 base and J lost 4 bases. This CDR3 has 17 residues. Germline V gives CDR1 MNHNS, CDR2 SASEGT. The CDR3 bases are TGTGCCAGCAGTGAAGGAGGTCTAGCGGGAGCCTCATACGAGCAGTACTTC. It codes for CASSEGGLAGASYEQYF.